The 21 T cell receptor beta chains below come from one sample, sequenced in a study of beta chain features in type 1 diabetes. Overall study results and limits: When Type 1 diabetes patients were examined, their TCRB CDR3s proved moderately but significantly shorter in all four CD4+ subsets.

Since all of the isolated RNA was reverse transcribed, expressed TCRB transcripts were what got sequenced. The table came from immunoSEQ multiplex PCR; TCRdb's copy has only in-frame clones and leaves some out. Found here are hundreds of thousands of clones, about an eighth of them singletons; the top ten hold 0.03% to 0.045%. The antigens of these receptors remain unknown. Material for sequencing was naive CD4+ T cells from blood. These receptor sequences come from a man aged 18 to 30 with type 1 diabetes.

This chain links TRBV10-3 with TRBJ1-1; 9 bases agree with TRBD1. Germline assignment: CDR1 ENHRY and CDR2 SYGVKD. This CDR3 spans 15 amino acids. V was pared by 5 bases and J by 3 bases, with 7 bases of the junction left unmatched. CDR3 nucleotides: TGTGCCATCAGTCCCGGACAGGGGATGGACACTGAAGCTTTCTTT. It is translated as CAISPGQGMDTEAFF.

The rearrangement uses TRBV7-6 and TRBJ2-1, with 7 nucleotides matching TRBD2. CDR3 length: 16 residues. Germline values: CDR1 SGHVS, CDR2 FNYEAQ. V was clipped by 5 bases and J by 2 bases; unmatched bases: 9. The CDR3 nucleotides read TGTGCCAGCAGCCGTCCCCTAGCGGAGACCTACAATGAGCAGTTCTTC. Its protein product is CASSRPLAETYNEQFF.

The table lists this clone with a few counts. The chain is built from TRBV4-3 and TRBJ2-3; no clear D gene. The V gene lost 1 base and the J gene lost 5 bases, with 13 bases spanning the gap. Germline V lookup: CDR1 LGHNA, CDR2 YSLEER. The CDR3 is 15 amino acids. The CDR3 coding sequence is TGCGCCAGCAGCCAAGTGGCAGTAGGGATAGATACGCAGTATTTT. This encodes CASSQVAVGIDTQYF.

This clone was picked up a small number of times. This chain joins TRBV25-1 and TRBJ2-7; D is possibly TRBD2 (6 bases). The germline CDR1 and CDR2 sequences are MGHDK and SYGVNS. V lost 3 bases, J lost 3 bases, and 9 bases lay in between. This CDR3 region has 13 residues. The CDR3 loop reads CASSDTSSYEQYF. The CDR3 nucleotides are TGTGCCAGCAGTGATACTAGCAGCTACGAGCAGTACTTC.

The V gene is TRBV6-5, the J gene TRBJ2-3; TRBD2 might be the D (5 bases). The V and J ends lost 5 bases and 0 bases respectively, with 12 bases between them. The CDR3 has 15 residues. The germline V gene has CDR1 MNHEY and CDR2 SVGAGI. The CDR3 DNA sequence: TGTGCCAGCAGTCCCACGTGGACTAGCACAGATACGCAGTATTTT. Its protein is CASSPTWTSTDTQYF.

The rearrangement uses TRBV2 and TRBJ2-6, with D hard to call. Germline CDR1 and CDR2: SNHLY and FYNNEI. The ends were cut back, 5 bases at V and 2 bases at J, with 7 bases in the middle. This CDR3 has 14 residues. CDR3 residues: CASSPITGANVLTF. As DNA, the CDR3 is TGTGCCAGCAGTCCTATTACTGGGGCCAACGTCCTGACTTTC. Using reference TRBV2 and TRBJ2-6 for the parts outside the CDR3, the full variable domain is EPEVTQTPSHQVTQMGQEVILRCVPISNHLYFYWYRQILGQKVEFLVSFYNNEISEKSEIFDDQFSVERPDGSNFTLKIRSTKLEDSAMYFCASSPITGANVLTFGAGSRLTVL.

This clone turned up a few times. CDR3 region: CASSQRGQANYGYTF. In nucleotides, the CDR3 is TGCGCCAGCAGCCAGAGGGGACAGGCCAACTATGGCTACACCTTC. V usage is TRBV5-1 and J usage is TRBJ1-2, with TRBD1 identical over 8 bases. The CDR3 loop spans 15 amino acids. Germline V gives CDR1 SGHRS, CDR2 YFSETQ. After removal of 4 bases from V and 2 bases from J, the junction contained 7 bases not matched to a gene.

This clone was seen only a few times. The rearrangement joins TRBV5-8 to TRBJ2-3; perhaps D is TRBD1 or TRBD2 (6 bases each). Trimming removed 4 bases at V and 7 bases at J, with 19 bases between. CDR3 length: 15 residues. Germline V gene lookup returns CDR1 SGHTS and CDR2 YDEGEE. Here the CDR3 DNA reads TGTGCCAGCAGCACACAGGGTTCAGGAGGGCATACGCAGTATTTT. Protein sequence: CASSTQGSGGHTQYF.

This clone was found a few times. The V and J genes are TRBV5-1 and TRBJ2-5, with 7 positions matching TRBD2. This CDR3 region has 15 residues. The ends lost 4 bases at V and 3 bases at J; junction bases unmatched: 9. The germline gives CDR1 SGHRS, CDR2 YFSETQ. This CDR3 is CASSPLAQTEETQYF. The CDR3 coding sequence is TGCGCCAGCAGCCCACTAGCGCAGACGGAAGAGACCCAGTACTTC.

This clone was picked up a small number of times. The chain recombines TRBV20-1 with TRBJ2-3; 8 bases are a match to TRBD1. The CDR3 runs 11 residues. Unmatched junction bases numbered 3, after V lost 7 bases and J lost 6 bases. The germline gives CDR1 DFQATT, CDR2 SNEGSKA (reference sequence). The CDR3 DNA follows: TGCAGTGACCGACAGGGGGATACGCAGTATTTT. Its protein product is CSDRQGDTQYF.

V usage is TRBV4-2 and J usage is TRBJ1-2; TRBD1 aligns across 7 bases. Germline V lookup: CDR1 LGHNA, CDR2 YNFKEQ. There are 15 residues in the CDR3. V trimming: 5 bases; J trimming: 8 bases; junction bases outside the gene matches: 14. This chain's CDR3 is CASSSRDRASSGYTF. The CDR3 DNA sequence: TGTGCCAGCAGCTCCCGGGACAGAGCTTCGTCGGGCTACACCTTC.

This clone was observed a handful of times. The chain carries TRBV2 and TRBJ1-5; D is unresolved. Germline CDR1 is SNHLY and CDR2 is FYNNEI. Trimming pared 1 base from V and 4 bases from J, leaving 11 bases between. The CDR3 contains 15 residues. The CDR3 here is CASSEGGRWNQPQHF. Written as DNA, the CDR3 is TGTGCCAGCAGTGAAGGAGGGCGGTGGAATCAGCCCCAGCATTTT.

The chain recombines TRBV30 with TRBJ1-2, with TRBD1 matching 10 bases. CDR1 GTSNPN and CDR2 SVGIG come from the germline V gene (reference sequence). V shed 1 base, J shed 1 base, and the junction held 3 bases outside the gene matches. CDR3 size: 15 residues. CDR3 region: CAWSGGQGFNYGYTF. The CDR3 coding sequence is TGTGCCTGGAGTGGGGGACAGGGGTTTAACTATGGCTACACCTTC.

The chain couples TRBV14 to TRBJ1-1, with D possibly TRBD1 on 5 matching bases. CDR1 is SGHDN, CDR2 FVKESK, per germline. V dropped 5 bases and J dropped 4 bases, with 11 bases sitting between them. The CDR3 extends over 13 amino acids. CDR3 loop: CASSAQRGTEAFF. CDR3 sequence (DNA): TGTGCCAGCAGCGCCCAGAGGGGCACTGAAGCTTTCTTT.

J is TRBJ2-1 and V is TRBV5-4; D ambiguous. There are 12 residues in the CDR3. The germline gives CDR1 SGHNT, CDR2 YYREEE (reference sequence). The ends were cut back, 5 bases at V and 5 bases at J, with 8 bases in the middle. For the CDR3, the DNA is TGTGCCAGCAGTTCGGCCGACAATGAGCAGTTCTTC. Its protein product is CASSSADNEQFF.

The chain carries TRBV30 and TRBJ2-4, with 11 bases matching TRBD2. This CDR3 comprises 16 residues. CDR1 and CDR2 from the germline V gene are GTSNPN and SVGIG (reference sequence). V lost 3 bases, J lost 8 bases, and 12 bases stayed unmatched. The CDR3 sequence: CAWRRSLAGGIHIQYF. The DNA for the CDR3 is TGTGCCTGGAGACGGTCGCTAGCGGGAGGTATCCACATTCAGTACTTC.

This clone was seen more than once but under ten times. The rearrangement joins TRBV29-1 to TRBJ1-1; 8 bases align to TRBD1. With 7 bases clipped from V and 1 base from J, the junction kept 5 bases outside the gene matches. The CDR3 runs to 13 residues. Germline assignment: CDR1 SQVTM and CDR2 ANQGSEA. The CDR3 sequence is CSAQGARNTEAFF. CDR3 in DNA: TGCAGCGCCCAGGGGGCGAGGAACACTGAAGCTTTCTTT. Supplemented by reference TRBV29-1 and TRBJ1-1, the full variable domain reads SAVISQKPSRDICQRGTSLTIQCQVDSQVTMMFWYRQQPGQSLTLIATANQGSEATYESGFVIDKFPISRPNLTFSTLTVSNMSPEDSSIYLCSAQGARNTEAFFGQGTRLTVV.

This clone was seen only a few times. The J gene is TRBJ1-2, the V gene TRBV6-5; TRBD1 is a possible D gene (5 bases). V gave up 8 bases and J gave up 6 bases, with 16 bases separating them. Germline V gene data show CDR1 as MNHEY and CDR2 as SVGAGI. The CDR3 covers 13 residues. The CDR3 spells CASRERGGDGYTF. The CDR3 DNA follows: TGTGCCAGCCGGGAGAGGGGTGGGGATGGCTACACCTTC.

The table lists this clone with a few counts. V is TRBV13 and J is TRBJ2-3; TRBD2 matches 8 bases. CDR3 length equals 15 residues. Germline CDR1 and CDR2: PRHDT and FYEKMQ (reference sequence). Trimming took 5 bases from V and 1 from J; bases not matched to a gene: 5. The CDR3 region is CASSLSGIGTDTQYF. CDR3 sequence (DNA): TGTGCCAGCAGCCTTAGCGGGATAGGCACAGATACGCAGTATTTT.

This rearrangement joins TRBV29-1 to TRBJ2-5, with TRBD1 identical over 7 bases. The CDR3 contains 12 residues. The germline V gene has CDR1 SQVTM and CDR2 ANQGSEA. The CDR3 loop is CSATGLVETQYF. In DNA form, the CDR3 reads TGCAGTGCGACAGGGTTAGTGGAGACCCAGTACTTC. Looking up the rest from reference TRBV29-1 and TRBJ2-5 gives the full variable domain: SAVISQKPSRDICQRGTSLTIQCQVDSQVTMMFWYRQQPGQSLTLIATANQGSEATYESGFVIDKFPISRPNLTFSTLTVSNMSPEDSSIYLCSATGLVETQYFGPGTRLLVL.

This clone turned up a few times. The same CDR3 arises from other DNA sequences in this sample as well. For the CDR3, the DNA is TGTGCCAGCAGCCAGGCCCCAGGGAATGAGCAGTTCTTC. This encodes CASSQAPGNEQFF. The chain joins TRBV4-2 to TRBJ2-1; possibly TRBD1 for D (5 bases). Germline CDR1 is LGHNA and CDR2 is YNFKEQ. The germline V and J ends were trimmed by 3 bases and 7 bases, with 10 bases remaining between them. The CDR3 runs to 13 residues.